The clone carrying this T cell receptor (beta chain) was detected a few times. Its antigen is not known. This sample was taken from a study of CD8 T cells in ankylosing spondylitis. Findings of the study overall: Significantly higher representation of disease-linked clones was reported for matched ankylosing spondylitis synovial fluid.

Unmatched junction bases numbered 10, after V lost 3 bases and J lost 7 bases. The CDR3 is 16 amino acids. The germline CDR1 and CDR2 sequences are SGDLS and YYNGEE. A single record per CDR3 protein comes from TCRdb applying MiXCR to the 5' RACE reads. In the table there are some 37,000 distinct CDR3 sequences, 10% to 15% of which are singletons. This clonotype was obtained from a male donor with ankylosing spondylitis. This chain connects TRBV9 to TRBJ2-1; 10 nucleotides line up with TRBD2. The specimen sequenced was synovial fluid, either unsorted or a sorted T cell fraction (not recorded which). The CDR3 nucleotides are TGTGCCAGCAGCGAAATAGCGGGGGGCCCCGGGAATGAGCAGTTCTTC. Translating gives CASSEIAGGPGNEQFF.